These 25 T cell receptor beta chains came from one sample sequenced in a study of blood T cell repertoires in COVID-19. TCRdb's copy holds only in-frame clones and misses some; the assay was immunoSEQ multiplex PCR. Found here are 250,000 or so clones, under 90% of them singletons; the top ten hold 3.6%. The sequencing sample was made of PBMCs or T cells enriched from blood (not recorded which). Every receptor here comes from a woman aged 40 to 55 who had been exposed to COVID-19.

The gene calls are TRBV7-2 and TRBJ1-5; D gene unclear. CDR1 and CDR2 (germline): SGHTA, FQGNSA. The CDR3 runs to 15 residues. V lost 2 bases, J lost 3 bases, and 11 bases lay in between. The CDR3 DNA sequence: TGTGCCAGCAGCTTAATAACGGACTTCAATCAGCCCCAGCATTTT. Protein: CASSLITDFNQPQHF.

The chain employs TRBV5-8 and TRBJ2-4, with TRBD1 matching 8 bases. Trimming took 0 bases from V and 14 from J; bases not matched to a gene: 7. The CDR3 has 13 residues. Germline V gives CDR1 SGHTS, CDR2 YDEGEE. CDR3 nucleotide sequence: TGTGCCAGCAGCTTGGGGGAGGACAGGGTCAAGTACTTC. This codes for CASSLGEDRVKYF. Looking up the rest from reference TRBV5-8 and TRBJ2-4 gives the full variable domain: EAGVTQSPTHLIKTRGQQATLRCSPISGHTSVYWYQQALGLGLQFLLWYDEGEERNRGNFPPRFSGRQFPNYSSELNVNALELEDSALYLCASSLGEDRVKYFGAGTRLSVL.

The chain uses TRBV4-1 and TRBJ2-1; 8 nucleotides line up with TRBD2. The CDR3 is 17 amino acids. J was trimmed by 4 bases and V by 4 bases; bases with no gene match: 12. Germline values: CDR1 MGHRA, CDR2 YSYEKL. CDR3 DNA sequence: TGCGCCAGCAGCCCCCGTCCGGGGGGGGGCATTTACAATGAGCAGTTCTTC. Its protein product is CASSPRPGGGIYNEQFF.

The chain is built from TRBV3-1 (or the pseudogene TRBV3-2) and TRBJ2-2, with no clear D. Trimming left V 4 bases short and J 0 bases short, with 6 bases between. The CDR3 totals 14 residues. CDR1 is LGHDT, CDR2 YNNKEL, per germline (reference sequence). CDR3 in DNA: TGTGCCAGCAGCCTGTACACGAACACCGGGGAGCTGTTTTTT. Translating gives CASSLYTNTGELFF.

The chain uses TRBV12-3 or TRBV12-4 and TRBJ2-3; D remains ambiguous. There are 12 residues in the CDR3. The V end lost 6 bases, the J end lost 3 bases, and 7 bases lay between the germline ends. The CDR3 DNA follows: TGTGCCAGCAGATACTCTACAGATACGCAGTATTTT. This gives the protein CASRYSTDTQYF.

The J gene is TRBJ2-3, the V gene TRBV6-1; 13 bases match TRBD2. Germline V gene lookup returns CDR1 MNHNS and CDR2 SASEGT. Unmatched junction bases numbered 3, after V lost 8 bases and J lost 4 bases. The CDR3 runs to 14 residues. CDR3 in amino acids: CASEGTSGADTQYF. In DNA, the CDR3 is TGTGCCAGCGAAGGGACTAGCGGGGCAGATACGCAGTATTTT.

This clone occurred once. The chain uses TRBV30 and TRBJ2-1, with unresolved D. V lost 1 base to trimming and J lost 10 bases, with 14 bases between them. Per germline, CDR1 GTSNPN and CDR2 SVGIG (reference sequence). The CDR3 is 13 residues long. CDR3 amino acids: CAWSGALVVEQFF. CDR3 DNA sequence: TGTGCCTGGAGTGGGGCCTTAGTAGTGGAGCAGTTCTTC.

The J gene is TRBJ2-7, the V gene TRBV7-9; 9 positions agree with TRBD1. The germline gives CDR1 SEHNR, CDR2 FQNEAQ (reference sequence). The V segment lost 5 bases and the J segment 0 bases; nucleotides outside the gene matches: 5. The CDR3 totals 15 residues. In nucleotides, the CDR3 is TGTGCCAGCAGCCCCCGGGACAGGGTCTCCTACGAGCAGTACTTC. This translates into CASSPRDRVSYEQYF.

CDR3 amino acids: CASSPGQLGEAFF. CDR3 bases: TGTGCCAGCAGCCCTGGACAATTAGGCGAAGCTTTCTTT. This chain connects TRBV6-6 to TRBJ1-1; the D gene is possibly TRBD1 (5 bases). V was trimmed by 6 bases and J by 8 bases, leaving 16 bases between them. From germline, CDR1 is MNHNY and CDR2 SVGAGI (reference sequence). The CDR3 sequence is 13 residues long.

The CDR3 nucleotides are TGCGCCAGCAGCTTGGAGACAGGGGGCAGGGGCTACACCTTC. This encodes CASSLETGGRGYTF. J is TRBJ1-2 and V is TRBV5-1, with 10 bases fitting TRBD1. The CDR3 covers 14 residues. Germline lookup yields CDR1 SGHRS and CDR2 YFSETQ. V shed 0 bases and J 8 bases; nucleotides not matched to a gene: 4.

A few counts support this clone. This chain links TRBV7-2 with TRBJ2-7; 9 bases align to TRBD2. The trim removed 5 bases at V and 3 bases at J, leaving 14 bases unmatched. The CDR3 consists of 17 residues. Germline CDR1 and CDR2: SGHTA and FQGNSA. CDR3 DNA sequence: TGTGCCAGCAGCCCTCTAGAATGGACTAGCGAGAGCTACGAGCAGTACTTC. Translated: CASSPLEWTSESYEQYF.

J is TRBJ1-3 and V is TRBV19, with TRBD1 matching over 11 bases. V was clipped by 6 bases and J by 1 base; unmatched bases: 17. Looked up from germline, CDR1 is LNHDA and CDR2 is SQIVND (reference sequence). The CDR3 is made up of 20 amino acids. The CDR3 sequence: CASRNRGQGASILSGNTIYF. DNA of the CDR3: TGTGCCAGTAGAAACCGAGGACAGGGGGCGTCTATTCTTTCTGGAAACACCATATATTTT.

The rearrangement joins TRBV25-1 to TRBJ1-2; a possible D gene is TRBD1 (5 bases). The CDR3 length is 13 residues. Looked up from germline, CDR1 is MGHDK and CDR2 is SYGVNS. Trimming left V 10 bases short and J 1 base short, with 13 bases between. The CDR3: CATKRDGNYGYTF. The CDR3 DNA is TGTGCCACCAAGCGGGACGGTAACTATGGCTACACCTTC.

The rearrangement uses TRBV19 and TRBJ2-4; 7 bases map to TRBD1. The trim removed 4 bases at V and 0 bases at J, leaving 9 bases unmatched. Germline V gives CDR1 LNHDA, CDR2 SQIVND (reference sequence). This CDR3 is built from 17 residues. The CDR3 region is CASSTRRQGVAKNIQYF. The DNA of the CDR3 is TGTGCCAGTAGTACCCGGAGACAGGGAGTAGCCAAAAACATTCAGTACTTC.

This clone was seen once. The chain is built from TRBV28 and TRBJ2-5; D may be TRBD1 (5 bases). The CDR3 loop spans 13 amino acids. Trimming removed 7 bases from V and 7 bases from J, with 16 bases in between. Germline loops: CDR1 MDHEN, CDR2 SYDVKM. CDR3 DNA sequence: TGTGCCAGCAACCAGGGTAGTTGGGCGACCCAGTACTTC. Protein: CASNQGSWATQYF.

The chain has TRBV13 and TRBJ2-7; 9 bases map to TRBD1. Germline assignment: CDR1 PRHDT and CDR2 FYEKMQ (reference sequence). V was pared by 0 bases and J by 0 bases, with 0 bases of the junction left unmatched. CDR3 size: 15 residues. CDR3 bases: TGTGCCAGCAGCTTAGGACAGGGGGCCTCCTACGAGCAGTACTTC. Translation gives CASSLGQGASYEQYF. Supplemented by reference TRBV13 and TRBJ2-7, the full variable domain reads AAGVIQSPRHLIKEKRETATLKCYPIPRHDTVYWYQQGPGQDPQFLISFYEKMQSDKGSIPDRFSAQQFSDYHSELNMSSLELGDSALYFCASSLGQGASYEQYFGPGTRLTVT.

The chain joins TRBV6-5 to TRBJ1-6, with D tentatively TRBD1 (6 bases). The CDR3 sequence is 14 residues long. Between the trimmed V and J ends, which lost 10 bases and 2 bases, there was a span of 12 bases. The germline CDR1 and CDR2 sequences are MNHEY and SVGAGI. CDR3 sequence reads: CATRQEPYNSPLHF. CDR3 DNA sequence: TGTGCCACTCGACAGGAGCCCTATAATTCACCCCTCCACTTT.

The rearrangement uses TRBV7-9 and TRBJ2-7; 9 bases map to TRBD1. The CDR3 contains 15 residues. The V gene's germline CDR1 is SEHNR and CDR2 FQNEAQ (reference sequence). With 3 bases clipped from V and 4 bases from J, the junction kept 7 bases outside the gene matches. The CDR3 here is CASSFPGQGSYEQYF. Written as DNA, the CDR3 is TGTGCCAGCAGCTTCCCGGGACAGGGATCATACGAGCAGTACTTC.

The rearrangement joins TRBV4-1 to TRBJ1-2; D call uncertain. V shed 0 bases and J shed 4 bases, with 12 bases lying between them. This CDR3 region has 15 residues. In germline, CDR1 is MGHRA, CDR2 YSYEKL. CDR3 in amino acids: CASSQDTRLPYGYTF. CDR3 coding DNA: TGCGCCAGCAGCCAAGATACCAGGCTTCCCTATGGCTACACCTTC.

The chain uses TRBV30 and TRBJ1-2; tentative D call: TRBD1 (5 bases). Germline V gene lookup returns CDR1 GTSNPN and CDR2 SVGIG (reference sequence). V was pared by 5 bases and J by 4 bases, with 11 bases between. This CDR3 has 12 amino acids. The CDR3 loop reads CAWVGGRYGYTF. The CDR3, as DNA: TGTGCCTGGGTGGGGGGACGCTATGGCTACACCTTC.

This chain uses TRBV7-2 with TRBJ2-2, with TRBD2 matching 9 bases. Germline V gene sequence: CDR1 SGHTA, CDR2 FQGNSA. The junction had 11 bases not matched to a gene; V was cut back by 5 bases and J by 4 bases. This CDR3 comprises 17 residues. The CDR3 loop reads CASSPHPSGVGTGELFF. Here the CDR3 DNA reads TGTGCCAGCAGCCCGCACCCTAGCGGGGTTGGCACCGGGGAGCTGTTTTTT.

This clone was counted a single time. This rearrangement joins TRBV12-5 to TRBJ2-7, with D unclear. Germline lookup yields CDR1 LGHNT and CDR2 FRNRAP. This CDR3 spans 11 amino acids. The V end was cut by 0 bases, the J end by 7 bases, with 4 bases between. The CDR3 loop reads CASGLVPEQYF. CDR3 nucleotides: TGTGCTAGTGGTTTGGTTCCAGAGCAGTACTTC.

This clone occurred once. This rearrangement joins TRBV7-2 to TRBJ2-1, with 7 bases identical to TRBD1. CDR3 length: 15 amino acids. CDR1 is SGHTA and CDR2 is FQGNSA in the germline V gene. V gave up 5 bases and J gave up 8 bases; unmatched junction bases: 12. CDR3 protein: CASSTTGTDPDEQFF. CDR3 nucleotides: TGTGCCAGCAGCACAACCGGGACAGACCCCGATGAGCAGTTCTTC.

V and J are TRBV29-1 and TRBJ2-4, with 7 bases aligning to TRBD1. Losses at the gene ends were 3 bases for V and 5 bases for J; bases not matched to a gene: 4. The CDR3 is 13 residues long. Germline assignment: CDR1 SQVTM and CDR2 ANQGSEA. CDR3 coding DNA: TGCAGCGTTGAGCAGGGGGTGCAAAACATTCAGTACTTC. This encodes CSVEQGVQNIQYF.

V usage is TRBV29-1 and J usage is TRBJ1-2; unclear D gene. V was shortened by 6 bases and J by 3 bases, with 11 bases between the two germline ends. The CDR3 has 12 amino acids. From germline, CDR1 is SQVTM and CDR2 ANQGSEA. The DNA for the CDR3 is TGCAGCGTCCCCGGACTCGACTATGGCTACACCTTC. It encodes CSVPGLDYGYTF.